This passage covers 21 T cell receptor beta chains from one sample sequenced in a study of blood T cell repertoires in COVID-19. Profiling relied on immunoSEQ multiplex PCR, and the TCRdb table lists in-frame clones only, not all of them. The sample lists about 250,000 clones, 85% to 90% occurring once. The sample consisted of PBMCs or T cells enriched from blood (not recorded which). These receptors all come from a man aged 40-50 years who had recovered from COVID-19.

This chain joins TRBV6-5 and TRBJ1-1; D is uncertain. V lost 5 bases and J 3 bases, leaving 16 bases between the germline ends. The CDR3 spans 15 residues. Germline lookup yields CDR1 MNHEY and CDR2 SVGAGI. This chain's CDR3 is CASSPPRVSHTEAFF. The CDR3 DNA reads TGTGCCAGCAGTCCTCCGCGGGTCAGCCACACTGAAGCTTTCTTT.

The chain is built from TRBV7-2 and TRBJ1-5; 9 nucleotides line up with TRBD1. There are 14 residues in the CDR3. Germline V gene lookup returns CDR1 SGHTA and CDR2 FQGNSA. V was pared by 6 bases and J by 5 bases, with 5 bases of the junction left unmatched. This CDR3 reads CASSRDRDDQPQHF. The DNA for the CDR3 is TGTGCCAGCAGTCGGGACAGGGACGATCAGCCCCAGCATTTT.

There are a few counts of this clone. The CDR3 DNA sequence: TGTGCCTGGAGTTTTGGGCAGGGTAATGAAAAACTGTTTTTT. Its translation: CAWSFGQGNEKLFF. V is TRBV30 and J is TRBJ1-4; a weak D match, TRBD1 (5 bases). This CDR3 spans 14 amino acids. The germline gives CDR1 GTSNPN, CDR2 SVGIG (reference sequence). Trimming shortened V by 2 bases and J by 4 bases, and 11 bases separated the two germline ends.

V and J are TRBV7-2 and TRBJ2-7; TRBD2 agrees at 10 bases. The CDR3 length is 13 residues. V lost 7 bases to trimming and J lost 4 bases; unmatched junction nucleotides: 4. CDR1 and CDR2 (germline): SGHTA, FQGNSA. The CDR3 spells CASTWTSGYEQYF. Here the CDR3 DNA reads TGTGCCAGCACCTGGACTAGCGGTTACGAGCAGTACTTC. Full variable domain (missing parts from reference TRBV7-2 and TRBJ2-7): GAGVSQSPSNKVTEKGKDVELRCDPISGHTALYWYRQSLGQGLEFLIYFQGNSAPDKSGLPSDRFSAERTGGSVSTLTIQRTQQEDSAVYLCASTWTSGYEQYFGPGTRLTVT.

The chain is built from TRBV27 and TRBJ1-6; D unclear. V was cut by 3 bases and J by 8 bases, with 8 bases left in between. Germline V gene data show CDR1 as MNHEY and CDR2 as SMNVEV (reference sequence). This CDR3 comprises 13 residues. The CDR3 DNA reads as TGTGCCAGCAGTTTTGACTGGGATTCACCCCTCCACTTT. This encodes CASSFDWDSPLHF.

This sequence joins TRBV9 and TRBJ1-1; 7 nucleotides line up with TRBD1. The V gene end was trimmed by 3 bases and the J gene end by 2 bases; junction bases not matched to a gene: 7. CDR1 and CDR2 (germline): SGDLS, YYNGEE. The CDR3 is 15 residues long. CDR3 residues: CASSARQGGNTEAFF. The DNA for the CDR3 is TGTGCCAGCAGCGCCCGACAGGGCGGCAACACTGAAGCTTTCTTT.

The genes are TRBV30 and TRBJ1-5; D is uncertain. Trimming left V 1 base short and J 5 bases short, with 9 bases between. The germline V gene has CDR1 GTSNPN and CDR2 SVGIG (reference sequence). The CDR3 spans 13 residues. In nucleotides, the CDR3 is TGTGCCTGGAGTGACAGTCCTTATCAGCCCCAGCATTTT. Translation gives CAWSDSPYQPQHF.

This chain joins TRBV4-1 and TRBJ1-2; possible D gene TRBD1, 6 bases. The CDR3 is 17 residues long. V was clipped by 2 bases and J by 3 bases, with 19 bases between them. Germline V lookup: CDR1 MGHRA, CDR2 YSYEKL. CDR3 region: CASSQRWTVDNYYGYTF. In DNA form, the CDR3 reads TGCGCCAGCAGCCAAAGATGGACAGTGGACAATTACTATGGCTACACCTTC.

The chain couples TRBV20-1 to TRBJ2-7, with D perhaps matching TRBD1 (5 bases). Germline assignment: CDR1 DFQATT and CDR2 SNEGSKA (reference sequence). The CDR3 contains 11 residues. The germline V and J ends were trimmed by 5 bases and 5 bases, with 10 bases remaining between them. The CDR3 DNA sequence: TGCAGTGCTCCAGGGTTCCACGAGCAGTACTTC. Amino acids: CSAPGFHEQYF.

The rearrangement links TRBV7-8 to TRBJ1-2, with 7 bases identical to TRBD1. J was trimmed by 3 bases and V by 2 bases; bases with no gene match: 9. CDR3 length: 16 residues. Germline V gives CDR1 SGHVS, CDR2 FQNEAQ. Written as DNA, the CDR3 is TGTGCCAGCAGCTTACTCAGACAGGGAAGCTACTATGGCTACACCTTC. It translates to CASSLLRQGSYYGYTF.

This chain links TRBV5-5 with TRBJ1-3; a possible D gene is TRBD1 (5 bases). Germline CDR1 and CDR2: SGHKS and YYEKEE (reference sequence). The CDR3 contains 18 residues. Trimming cost V 4 bases and J 0 bases, with 20 bases left between them. CDR3 amino acids: CASSPRPDSTYSGNTIYF. CDR3 DNA: TGTGCCAGCAGCCCGCGGCCCGACAGCACGTACTCTGGAAACACCATATATTTT.

The J gene is TRBJ2-1, the V gene TRBV15, with 12 positions matching TRBD1. This CDR3 comprises 16 residues. The trim removed 0 bases at V and 8 bases at J, leaving 5 bases unmatched. CDR1 and CDR2 from the germline V gene are LNHNV and YYDKDF (reference sequence). The CDR3, as DNA: TGTGCCACCAGCAGAGATCTTGGGACAGGGGGCGATGAGCAGTTCTTC. This codes for CATSRDLGTGGDEQFF.

This sequence joins TRBV5-6 and TRBJ2-3, with TRBD1 matching 10 bases. Trimming removed 2 bases from V and 0 bases from J; junction bases left unmatched: 6. There are 17 residues in the CDR3. The germline CDR1 and CDR2 sequences are SGHDT and YYEEEE. CDR3 DNA: TGTGCCAGCAGCTTCTCGCGACAGGGGGCTAGCACAGATACGCAGTATTTT. This codes for CASSFSRQGASTDTQYF.

The rearrangement links TRBV7-9 to TRBJ1-4; tentative D call: TRBD1 (5 bases). Germline values: CDR1 SEHNR, CDR2 FQNEAQ (reference sequence). V was shortened by 5 bases and J by 4 bases, with 17 bases between the two germline ends. The CDR3 covers 16 residues. The CDR3 DNA follows: TGTGCCAGCAGCCCCGGATGGGACTCCGGTAATGAAAAACTGTTTTTT. It specifies CASSPGWDSGNEKLFF.

CDR3 sequence reads: CASSLSSAPLNYGYTF. The CDR3 DNA reads TGTGCCAGCAGTTTATCTAGTGCCCCACTTAACTATGGCTACACCTTC. This chain joins TRBV27 and TRBJ1-2; D is undetermined. With 0 bases removed from V and 1 base from J, the gap between germline ends came to 12 bases. Germline CDR1 MNHEY, CDR2 SMNVEV (reference sequence). The CDR3 length is 16 residues.

This sequence joins TRBV28 and TRBJ2-7; the match to TRBD1 covers 8 bases. The CDR3 spans 15 residues. Germline CDR1 and CDR2: MDHEN and SYDVKM. With V trimmed by 5 bases and J by 0 bases, 6 bases remained unmatched. The CDR3 nucleotides are TGTGCCAGCAGTCCCCCGGGACAGGTCTCCTACGAGCAGTACTTC. The encoded protein is CASSPPGQVSYEQYF. Variable domain in full (rest from reference TRBV28 and TRBJ2-7): DVKVTQSSRYLVKRTGEKVFLECVQDMDHENMFWYRQDPGLGLRLIYFSYDVKMKEKGDIPEGYSVSREKKERFSLILESASTNQTSMYLCASSPPGQVSYEQYFGPGTRLTVT.

This chain joins TRBV7-8 and TRBJ2-5; 12 bases fit TRBD1. CDR1 is SGHVS and CDR2 is FQNEAQ in the germline V gene. The CDR3 is 16 residues long. Trimming cost V 4 bases and J 4 bases; bases outside gene matches: 7. CDR3 amino acids: CASSSTGTGGRETQYF. The CDR3 nucleotides read TGTGCCAGCAGCTCCACCGGGACAGGGGGCCGAGAGACCCAGTACTTC.

This clone appeared a few times. A junction boundary mismatches the germline segment, possibly from a read error. V gene TRBV15 combines with J gene TRBJ1-2, with TRBD1 as a possible D gene (6 bases). The CDR3 consists of 16 residues. CDR1 is LNHNV, CDR2 YYDKDF, per germline (reference sequence). The CDR3 sequence is CATSRSYQTGNSGYTF. The CDR3 coding sequence is TGTGCCACCAGCAGATCCTACCAAACAGGGAACTCTGGCTACACCTTC.

The genes are TRBV28 and TRBJ2-3; D may be TRBD2 (6 bases). In germline, CDR1 is MDHEN, CDR2 SYDVKM. The CDR3 totals 15 residues. Trimming took 2 bases from V and 10 from J, leaving 19 bases between them. This chain's CDR3 is CASSLGDSKGLAQYF. As DNA, the CDR3 is TGTGCCAGCAGTTTAGGGGACTCGAAAGGGTTGGCGCAGTATTTT.

The rearrangement joins TRBV13 to TRBJ1-1; TRBD1 agrees at 7 bases. The J segment lost 2 bases and the V segment lost 5 bases, leaving 11 bases of the junction unmatched. CDR3 length: 16 amino acids. The germline gives CDR1 PRHDT, CDR2 FYEKMQ (reference sequence). CDR3 DNA: TGTGCCAGCAGCCTTCTCACCGACAGGGTAAACACTGAAGCTTTCTTT. Translating gives CASSLLTDRVNTEAFF.

The chain links TRBV5-1 to TRBJ2-7, with 10 bases that match TRBD2. This CDR3 has 14 residues. V shed 1 base and J 3 bases; nucleotides not matched to a gene: 1. Germline lookup yields CDR1 SGHRS and CDR2 YFSETQ. In DNA, the CDR3 is TGCGCCAGCAGCTTGCAGCGGGAGGGCTACGAGCAGTACTTC. Its translation is CASSLQREGYEQYF.